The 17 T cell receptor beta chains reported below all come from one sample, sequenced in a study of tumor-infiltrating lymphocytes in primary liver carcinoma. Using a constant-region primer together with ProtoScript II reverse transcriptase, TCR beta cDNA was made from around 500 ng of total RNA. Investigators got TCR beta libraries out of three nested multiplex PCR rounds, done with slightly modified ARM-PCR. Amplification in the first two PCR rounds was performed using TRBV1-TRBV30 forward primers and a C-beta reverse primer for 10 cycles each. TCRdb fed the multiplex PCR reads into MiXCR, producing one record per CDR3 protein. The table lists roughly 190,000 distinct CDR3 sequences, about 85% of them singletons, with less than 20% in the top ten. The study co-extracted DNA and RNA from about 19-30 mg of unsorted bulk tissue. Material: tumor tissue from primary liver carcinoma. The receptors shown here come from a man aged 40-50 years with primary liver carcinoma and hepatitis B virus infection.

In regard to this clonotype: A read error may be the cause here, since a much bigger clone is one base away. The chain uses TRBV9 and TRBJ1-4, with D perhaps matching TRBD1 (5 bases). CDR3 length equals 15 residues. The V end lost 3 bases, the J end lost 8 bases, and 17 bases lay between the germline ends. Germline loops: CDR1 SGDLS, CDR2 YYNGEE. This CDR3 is CASSAIGARGEKLFF. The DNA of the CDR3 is TGTGCCAGCAGCGCTATAGGGGCCCGAGGGGAAAAACTGTTTTTT.

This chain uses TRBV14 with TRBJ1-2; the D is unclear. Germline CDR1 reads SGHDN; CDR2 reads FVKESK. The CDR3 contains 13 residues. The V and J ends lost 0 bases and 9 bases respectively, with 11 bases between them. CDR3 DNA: TGTGCCAGCAGCCAAGAGTTGGAGTCAAGCTACACCTTC. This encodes CASSQELESSYTF.

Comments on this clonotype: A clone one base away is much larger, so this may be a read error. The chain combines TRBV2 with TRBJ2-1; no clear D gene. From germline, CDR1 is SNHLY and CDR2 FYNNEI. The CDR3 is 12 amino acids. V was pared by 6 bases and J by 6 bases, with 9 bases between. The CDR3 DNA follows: TGTGCCAGCAGAGGAGACTCCAATGAGCAGTTCTTC. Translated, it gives CASRGDSNEQFF.

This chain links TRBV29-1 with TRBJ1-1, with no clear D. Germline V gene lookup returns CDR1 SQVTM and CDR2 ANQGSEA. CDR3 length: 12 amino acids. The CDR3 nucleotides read TGCATCGTGGGAACATGCATGACTCAAGCTTTCTTT. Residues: CIVGTCMTQAFF.

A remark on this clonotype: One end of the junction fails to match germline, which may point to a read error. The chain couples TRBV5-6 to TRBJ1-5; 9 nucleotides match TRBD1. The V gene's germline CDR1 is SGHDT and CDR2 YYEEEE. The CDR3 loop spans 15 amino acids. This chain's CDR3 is CASSILDRGDQAQHF. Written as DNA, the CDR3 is TGTGCCAGTAGCATCTTGGACAGGGGCGATCAGGCCCAGCATTTT.

The CDR3 region is CASSATGKEDTQYF. CDR3 DNA: TGTGCCAGTAGTGCTACAGGGAAAGAAGATACGCAGTATTTT. The V and J genes are TRBV19 and TRBJ2-3; tentative D call: TRBD1 (6 bases). This CDR3 is 14 amino acids long. Trimming cost V 5 bases and J 5 bases, with 14 bases left between them. CDR1 is LNHDA, CDR2 SQIVND, per germline (reference sequence).

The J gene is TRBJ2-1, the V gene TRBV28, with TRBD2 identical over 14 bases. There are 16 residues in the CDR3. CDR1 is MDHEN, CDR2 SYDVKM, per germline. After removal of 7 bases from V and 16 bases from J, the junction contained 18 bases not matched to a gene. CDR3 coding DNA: TGTGCCAGCAATTTGTCCGACAGACTAGCGGGAGGGTTACACTTCTTC. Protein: CASNLSDRLAGGLHFF.

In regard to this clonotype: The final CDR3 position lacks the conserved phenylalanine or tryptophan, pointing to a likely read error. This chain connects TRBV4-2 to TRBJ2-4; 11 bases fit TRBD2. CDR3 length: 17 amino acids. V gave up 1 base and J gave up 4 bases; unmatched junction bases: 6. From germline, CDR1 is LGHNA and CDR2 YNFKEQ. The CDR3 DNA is TGTGCCAGCAGCCAAGGCGCGGGACTAGCGGAAAAAAACATTCAGTACATC. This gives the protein CASSQGAGLAEKNIQYI.

The CDR3 DNA sequence: TGTGCCAGCAGGATACTCGCTGGTAACACTGTAGCATTCTTT. Protein product: CASRILAGNTVAFF. The chain recombines TRBV2 with TRBJ1-1; the D is unclear. CDR3 size: 14 residues. CDR1 and CDR2 from the germline V gene are SNHLY and FYNNEI. Trimming cost V 6 bases and J 14 bases, with 25 bases left between them.

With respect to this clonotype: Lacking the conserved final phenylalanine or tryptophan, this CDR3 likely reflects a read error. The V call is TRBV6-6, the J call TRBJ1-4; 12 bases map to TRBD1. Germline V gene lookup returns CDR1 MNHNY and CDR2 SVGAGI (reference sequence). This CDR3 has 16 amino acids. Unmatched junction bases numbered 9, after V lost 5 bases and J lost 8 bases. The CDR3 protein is CASSSRDRGRGEKLFL. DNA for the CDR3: TGTGCCAGCAGTAGCCGGGACAGGGGGCGAGGCGAAAAACTGTTTTTA.

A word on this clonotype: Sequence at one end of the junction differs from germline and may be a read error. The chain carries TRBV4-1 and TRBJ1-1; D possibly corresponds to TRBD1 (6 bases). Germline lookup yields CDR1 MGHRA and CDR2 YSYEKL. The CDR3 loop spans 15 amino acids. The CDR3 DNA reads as TGCGCCAACAGCCGATCAGGGGAGGAACAGACTGAAGCTTTCTTT. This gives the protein CANSRSGEEQTEAFF.

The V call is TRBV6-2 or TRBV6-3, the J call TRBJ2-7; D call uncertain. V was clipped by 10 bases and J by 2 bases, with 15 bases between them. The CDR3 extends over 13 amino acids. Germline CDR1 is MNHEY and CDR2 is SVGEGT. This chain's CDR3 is CANIGRYPYEQYF. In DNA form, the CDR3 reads TGTGCCAACATTGGGCGTTATCCCTACGAGCAGTACTTC.

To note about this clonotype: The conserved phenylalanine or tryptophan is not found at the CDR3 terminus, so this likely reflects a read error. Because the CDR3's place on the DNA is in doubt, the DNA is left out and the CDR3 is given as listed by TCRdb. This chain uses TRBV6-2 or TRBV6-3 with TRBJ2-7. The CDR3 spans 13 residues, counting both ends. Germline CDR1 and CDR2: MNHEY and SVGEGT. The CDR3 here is CANSYEVPYEPYI.

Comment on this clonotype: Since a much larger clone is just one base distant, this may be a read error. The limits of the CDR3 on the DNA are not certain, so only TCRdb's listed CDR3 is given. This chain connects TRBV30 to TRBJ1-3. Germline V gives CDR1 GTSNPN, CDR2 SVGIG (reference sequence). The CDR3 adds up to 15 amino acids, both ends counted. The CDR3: CAWRFGPGAGNTTYF.

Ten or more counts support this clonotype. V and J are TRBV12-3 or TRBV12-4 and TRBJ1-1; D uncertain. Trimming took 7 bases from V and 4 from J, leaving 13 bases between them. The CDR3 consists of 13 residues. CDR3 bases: TGTGCCAGCAAAGGGCCCCTAGGCACTGAAGCTTTCTTT. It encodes CASKGPLGTEAFF.

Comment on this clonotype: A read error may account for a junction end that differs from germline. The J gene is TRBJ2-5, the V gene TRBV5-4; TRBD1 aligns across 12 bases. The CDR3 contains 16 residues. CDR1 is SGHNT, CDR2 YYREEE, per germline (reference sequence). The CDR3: CARSFLGQGATETQYF. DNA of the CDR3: TGTGCCCGCAGCTTTCTGGGACAGGGGGCGACCGAGACCCAGTACTTC.

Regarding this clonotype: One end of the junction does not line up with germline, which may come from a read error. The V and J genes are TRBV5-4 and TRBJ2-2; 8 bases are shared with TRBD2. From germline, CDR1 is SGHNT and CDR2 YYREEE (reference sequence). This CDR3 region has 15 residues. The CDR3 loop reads CASCSTSANTGELFF. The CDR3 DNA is TGTGCCAGCTGCTCGACTAGCGCGAACACCGGGGAGCTGTTCTTC. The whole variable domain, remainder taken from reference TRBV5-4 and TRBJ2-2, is ETGVTQSPTHLIKTRGQQVTLRCSSQSGHNTVSWYQQALGQGPQFIFQYYREEENGRGNFPPRFSGLQFPNYSSELNVNALELDDSALYLCASCSTSANTGELFFGEGSRLTVL.